The present entry profiles one T cell receptor (beta chain) with its context. Its antigen is as yet unknown. The V segment lost 10 bases and the J segment 7 bases; nucleotides outside the gene matches: 11. Germline-derived CDR1 and CDR2 are MDHEN and SYDVKM. The CDR3 has 13 amino acids. Using its own MiXCR run on the reads, TCRdb lists one record per CDR3 protein. Here the sample spans 510,000 or so distinct CDR3 sequences, approximately 26% being singletons. This record comes from a study of T cell repertoires in cytomegalovirus infection. At the level of the study: CMV infection plus the matching HLA type was flagged by public TCR beta signatures. Notes on the study in general: Cumulative frequency (of public TCR beta family members) identified carriers of CMV plus the relevant HLA.

This chain uses TRBV28 with TRBJ2-7; TRBD2 matches at 9 bases. The origin of this receptor is a human donor in good health (CMV status not recorded). Some clones in this sample may be carry-over from other donors' samples. Sequenced: PBMCs. CDR3: CATGSSGTREQYF. CDR3 coding DNA: TGTGCCACCGGTTCTAGCGGGACTCGAGAGCAGTACTTC.